This T cell receptor beta chain emerged from a study of PD-L1 blockade in urothelial cancer. Background on the study: The study recovered a median of 141,255 T cells per blood sample.

As regards this clone: Antigen: not known.

Time point described: peripheral blood 6 weeks after treatment start. Anywhere from 1 to 8 samples came from each patient, spanning pretreatment and on-treatment. Study results and limitations: Improved survival was predicted by pretreatment blood TCR clonality below the median.

Every PCR received spiked-in synthetic TCR analog templates. Method: immunoSEQ multiplex PCR; TCRdb's copy keeps in-frame clones and lacks some. The profile shows some 120,000 clones, roughly 88% of them singletons. CDR3 length: 15 residues. Unmatched junction bases numbered 10, after V lost 4 bases and J lost 10 bases. Germline loops: CDR1 MDHEN, CDR2 SYDVKM. The gene calls are TRBV28 and TRBJ1-6, with 7 positions matching TRBD1. The TCR originated in a man aged 50-60 years with urothelial cancer. Sequencing used PBMCs, obtained around atezolizumab (anti-PD-L1) treatment. In nucleotides, the CDR3 is TGTGCCAGCAGTTCCCCTCTCAGGGGGGACTCACCCCTCCACTTT. This translates into CASSSPLRGDSPLHF.